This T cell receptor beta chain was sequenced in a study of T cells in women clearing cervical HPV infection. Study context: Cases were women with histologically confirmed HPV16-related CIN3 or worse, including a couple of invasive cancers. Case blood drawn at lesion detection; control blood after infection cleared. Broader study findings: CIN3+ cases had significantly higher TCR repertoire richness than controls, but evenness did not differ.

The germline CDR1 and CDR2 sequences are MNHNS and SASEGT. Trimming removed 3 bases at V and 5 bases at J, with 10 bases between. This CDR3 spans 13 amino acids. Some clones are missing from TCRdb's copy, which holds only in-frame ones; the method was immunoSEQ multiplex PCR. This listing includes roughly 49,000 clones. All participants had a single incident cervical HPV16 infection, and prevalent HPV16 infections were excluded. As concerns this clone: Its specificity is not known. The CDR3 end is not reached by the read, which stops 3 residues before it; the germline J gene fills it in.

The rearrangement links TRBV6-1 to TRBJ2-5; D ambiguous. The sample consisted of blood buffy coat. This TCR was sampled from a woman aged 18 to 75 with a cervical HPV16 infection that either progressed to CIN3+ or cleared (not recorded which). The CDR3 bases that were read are TGTGCCAGCAGTGACAACCCCCGGGAGACC. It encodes CASSDNPRET. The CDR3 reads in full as CASSDNPRETQYF.